This T cell receptor (beta chain) was sequenced for a study of breast tumors, draining lymph nodes, adjacent tissues. Study-level points and caveats: Tumor TCR diversity was below lymph nodes but above nontumor tissue. Data only fit, rather than demonstrated, lymph node origin of most tumor T cells. Most tumor T cells seemingly derive from lymph node, then expand in tumor.

The CDR3 covers 14 residues. Trimming removed 1 base at V and 9 bases at J, with 10 bases between. Germline loops: CDR1 SGHTA, CDR2 FQGNSA. In the case of this clonotype: Its antigen remains unidentified.

MiXCR, run by TCRdb on the multiplex PCR reads, gives a single entry per CDR3 protein. There are more than 50,000 distinct CDR3 sequences in the sample; roughly 39% occur only once, and roughly 10% lies in the top ten. Material for sequencing was breast tumor tissue. The clonotype comes from a female donor with breast cancer. Some clones in this sample may be carry-over from other donors' samples. This chain joins TRBV7-2 and TRBJ1-6; D perhaps matches TRBD1 (6 bases). The CDR3 reads CASSLGGAISPLHF. The DNA of the CDR3 is TGTGCCAGCAGCTTAGGGGGGGCGATTTCACCCCTCCACTTT.